This T cell receptor (beta chain) was recorded in a study of vaccination and CD4 T cells after COVID-19. On the study more broadly: At a median approximately 100 days (range 35 to 161) after diagnosis, post-COVID samples were drawn.

Treatment in this sample: approximately nine-day PBMC culture with coronavirus spike peptide pools or control peptides (ViraFEST assay). These CD4+ T cells came from an unexposed donor, sampled before the COVID-19 pandemic (2011-2018). PBMCs, plated at around 2 million per well, were grown in the presence of 10 IU/ml IL-2 and roughly 10 ug/ml peptide pools. Cultured CD4+ T cell DNA underwent sequencing with the Oncomine TCR Beta short-read assay. One entry per CDR3 protein, called by TCRdb with MiXCR from the PCR reads. Of 2,500 to 3,000 distinct CDR3 sequences listed, just under 40% are singletons. V lost 4 bases and J lost 0, with 19 bases in between. Germline-derived CDR1 and CDR2 are LNHDA and SQIVND (reference sequence). The CDR3 runs to 18 residues. The study, taken as a whole, reports: A median of approximately 90% of reactive clones, in convalescent patients, became evident only post-vaccination. Median counts of SARS-CoV-2-reactive clonotypes increased from around 20 to 38; this difference was not significant.

Turning to this clonotype: The target antigen is unknown.

This clonotype was obtained from a human donor in good health. Sequenced input: CD4+ T cells from blood, cultured in vitro. The V and J genes are TRBV19 and TRBJ1-5; D call uncertain. The CDR3 region is CASSTQQAGLYSNQPQHF. The CDR3 DNA reads as TGTGCCAGTAGTACTCAGCAGGCGGGCCTTTATAGCAATCAGCCCCAGCATTTT.